The clone carrying this TCR beta chain came up a few times. Its antigen is not known. From germline, CDR1 is SGHAT and CDR2 FQNNGV. Trimming pared 1 base from V and 7 bases from J, leaving 13 bases between. The CDR3 contains 15 residues. This sample is drawn from a study of graft-versus-host responses after intestinal transplantation. Across the whole study: All recipients were transplanted with multivisceral, liver-intestinal, or isolated intestinal grafts.

Using immunoSEQ multiplex PCR, the repertoire was profiled, and TCRdb retains in-frame clones only, with some absent. This table holds just under 65,000 clones, 90% found once. General study points: The authors found GvH clones in recipient marrow, some appearing first in ileum or blood. Graft-donor T cell macrochimerism coincided with high graft-versus-host to host-versus-graft clonal ratios in allografts.

The sample in question was unstimulated CD8+ T cells sorted from spleen or lymph node cells, obtained before transplant. The chain employs TRBV11-2 and TRBJ1-4; possible D gene TRBD1, 5 bases. This clonotype was obtained from a human donor who was the organ donor for an intestinal transplant. CDR3 nucleotide sequence: TGTGCCAGCAGCTTAGTTTCCGGGCAGGGTGAAAAACTGTTTTTT. It codes for CASSLVSGQGEKLFF.